The 2 T cell receptor beta chains in this list originate from one sample, sequenced in a study of identical twins. TCRdb passed the 5' RACE reads through MiXCR, listing each CDR3 protein once. The data contain around 1.7 million distinct CDR3 sequences, around 33% of them singletons. What was sequenced was cord blood. The origin of the receptors is a newborn girl in good health.

This clonotype was seen only a few times. This chain uses TRBV20-1 with TRBJ2-7; D remains unclear. Germline V CDR1 and CDR2: DFQATT, SNEGSKA (reference sequence). Trimming took 0 bases from V and 6 from J, leaving 6 bases between them. The CDR3 is 11 amino acids. The CDR3 DNA is TGCAGTGCTAGAGATCGGGCCGAGCAGTACTTC. It codes for CSARDRAEQYF.

Notes on this clonotype: The junction departs from the called germline gene at one end, perhaps through a read error. The V call is TRBV5-5, the J call TRBJ2-1; D may match TRBD1 or TRBD2 (5 bases each). Germline values: CDR1 SGHKS, CDR2 YYEKEE (reference sequence). The CDR3 covers 14 residues. The CDR3 DNA reads TGTGCCAGCGGCTTGTGGGGGTTGGACAATGAGCAGTTCTTC. Translating it yields CASGLWGLDNEQFF.